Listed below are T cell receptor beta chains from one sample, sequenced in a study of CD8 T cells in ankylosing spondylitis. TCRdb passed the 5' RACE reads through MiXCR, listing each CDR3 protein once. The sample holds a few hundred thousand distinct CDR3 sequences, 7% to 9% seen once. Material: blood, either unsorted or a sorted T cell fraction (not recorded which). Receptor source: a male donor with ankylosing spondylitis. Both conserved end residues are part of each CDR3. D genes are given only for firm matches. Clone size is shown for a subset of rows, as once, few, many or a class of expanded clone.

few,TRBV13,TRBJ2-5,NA,TGTGCCAGCAGTCCTCCGGGAGTCCAGGAGACCCAGTACTTC,CASSPPGVQETQYF
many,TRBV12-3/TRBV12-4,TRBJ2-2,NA,TGTGCCAGCAGACAGAGTAACACCGGGGAGCTGTTTTTT,CASRQSNTGELFF
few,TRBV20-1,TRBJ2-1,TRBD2,TGCAGTGCCGTGGATGGGACTAGCGGGAGGAGCTCCTACAATGAGCAGTTCTTC,CSAVDGTSGRSSYNEQFF
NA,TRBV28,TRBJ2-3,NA,TGTGCCAGCAGTTTATGGCAGGGCCCAGATACGCAGTATTTT,CASSLWQGPDTQYF
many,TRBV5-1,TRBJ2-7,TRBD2,TGCGCCAGCAGCTTGTTTGTAGCGGGGATCTCCTACGAGCAGTACTTC,CASSLFVAGISYEQYF
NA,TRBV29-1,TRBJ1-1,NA,TGCAGCGTTGATTCTGGGGGCGTTTACACTGAAGCTTTCTTT,CSVDSGGVYTEAFF
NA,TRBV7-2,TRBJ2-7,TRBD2,TGTGCCAGCAGCACTGGGACTAGCGGGCTCTCCTACGAGCAGTACTTC,CASSTGTSGLSYEQYF
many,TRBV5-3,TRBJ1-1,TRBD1,TGTGCCACTAAGGGAAGAGGACAGGGAACGAACACTGAAGCTTTCTTT,CATKGRGQGTNTEAFF
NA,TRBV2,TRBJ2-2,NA,TGTGCCAGCACCGGACAAGGTTACACCGGGGAGCTGTTTTTT,CASTGQGYTGELFF
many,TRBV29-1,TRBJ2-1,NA,TGCAGCGTTGAACGTAGGTACCCTCGCAATGAGCAGTTCTTC,CSVERRYPRNEQFF
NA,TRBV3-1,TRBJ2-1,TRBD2,TGTGCCAGCAGCCCAACCTCCCGACTAGCGGACTTCCTTACCTACAATGAGCAGTTCTTC,CASSPTSRLADFLTYNEQFF
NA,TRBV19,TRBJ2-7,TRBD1,TGTGCCAGTAGGCGGGACAGGGCTTCGAACGAGCAGTACTTC,CASRRDRASNEQYF
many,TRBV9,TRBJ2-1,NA,TGTGCCAGCAGCGTAGTTTTCGGCGTCGAGCAGTTCTTC,CASSVVFGVEQFF
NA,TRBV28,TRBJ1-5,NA,TGTGCCAGCAGTTTGGCCTTAGTGCTGAGCAATCAGCCCCAGCATTTT,CASSLALVLSNQPQHF
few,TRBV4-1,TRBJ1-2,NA,TGCGCCAGCAGCCAAGGGAGACAGGACTCCCAGGGCTATGGCTACACCTTC,CASSQGRQDSQGYGYTF
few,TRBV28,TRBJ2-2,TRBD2,TGTGCCAGCAGTTCCCCCACCACTAGCGGGAGTCACACCGGGGAGCTGTTTTTT,CASSSPTTSGSHTGELFF
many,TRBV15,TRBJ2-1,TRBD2,TGTGCCACCAGCAGAGCCGGGACTATCCCATACAATGAGCAGTTCTTC,CATSRAGTIPYNEQFF
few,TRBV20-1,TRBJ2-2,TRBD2,TGCAGTGCCGTGGAGGGAGGGCAGGCCGGGGAGCTGTTTTTT,CSAVEGGQAGELFF
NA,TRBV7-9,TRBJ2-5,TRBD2,TGTGCCAGCAGCTTTCTAGCGGGAGTGGAGACCCAGTACTTC,CASSFLAGVETQYF
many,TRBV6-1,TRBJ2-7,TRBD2,TGTGCCAGCAGTACCCTAGCGGAGCACCGTTACGAGCAGTACTTC,CASSTLAEHRYEQYF
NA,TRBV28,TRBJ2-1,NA,TGTGCCAGCACCCCGGGCAGGGTGGGATACAATGAGCAGTTCTTC,CASTPGRVGYNEQFF
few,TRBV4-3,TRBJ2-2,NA,TGCGCCAGCAGCCAAGATTGGCGGTCTGGGGAGCTGTTTTTT,CASSQDWRSGELFF
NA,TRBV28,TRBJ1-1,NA,TGTGCCAGCAGTTTCCTTGCCGGGTGGGACTCTGAAGCTTTCTTT,CASSFLAGWDSEAFF
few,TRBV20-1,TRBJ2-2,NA,TGCAGTGCTAGGACAGGACGGGCGAACACCGGGGAGCTGTTTTTT,CSARTGRANTGELFF
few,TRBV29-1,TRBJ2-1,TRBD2,TGCAGCGGGAGCGGGAGAAGGTCCTACAATGAGCAGTTCTTC,CSGSGRRSYNEQFF
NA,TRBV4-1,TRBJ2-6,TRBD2,TGCGCCAGCAACCCCGGACTAGGCTTTAGGGGGGCCAACGTCCTGACTTTC,CASNPGLGFRGANVLTF
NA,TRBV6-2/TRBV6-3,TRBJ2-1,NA,TGTGCCAGCAGTAACGGAGGGAGCGGGTCTCGCAATGAGCAGTTCTTC,CASSNGGSGSRNEQFF
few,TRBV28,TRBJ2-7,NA,TGTGCCAGCAGTTTCTTACATGGTCCCTACGAGCAGTACTTC,CASSFLHGPYEQYF
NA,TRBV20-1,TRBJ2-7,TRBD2,TGCAGTGCCCACCCCAAGCGGGAGGGCCTGTCGGGCGAGCAGTACTTC,CSAHPKREGLSGEQYF
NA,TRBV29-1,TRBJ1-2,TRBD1,TGCAGCGTTACGCCTTTTCAAACCGGGACAGAAACCTATGGCTACACCTTC,CSVTPFQTGTETYGYTF
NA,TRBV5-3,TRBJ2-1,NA,TGTGCCAGAAGCTTTTGTTACAGGGCCTACAATGAGCAGTTCTTC,CARSFCYRAYNEQFF
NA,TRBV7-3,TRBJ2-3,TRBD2,TGTGCCAGCAGCTCACTAGCGGGAGGGAGGGATACGCAGTATTTT,CASSSLAGGRDTQYF
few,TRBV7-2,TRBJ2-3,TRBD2,TGTGCCAGCAGCTTTCTCGGCGGGAGGGCCAAGAGGGGTACGCAGTATTTT,CASSFLGGRAKRGTQYF
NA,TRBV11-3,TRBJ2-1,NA,TGTGCCAGCAGCTTAGCGGGAGTGGAGGCCTACAATGAGCAGTTCTTC,CASSLAGVEAYNEQFF
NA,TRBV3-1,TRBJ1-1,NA,TGTGCCAGCAGCCAAGTTCCGCGGGGCTCCACTGAAGCTTTCTTT,CASSQVPRGSTEAFF
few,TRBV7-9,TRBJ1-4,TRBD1,TGTGCCAGCAGCTTATCCAATACAGGGGTCTTGGATGAAAAACTGTTTTTT,CASSLSNTGVLDEKLFF
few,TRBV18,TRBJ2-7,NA,TGTGCCAGCTCACCACCGGCAGGCGAGCAGTACTTC,CASSPPAGEQYF
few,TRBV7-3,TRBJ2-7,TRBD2,TGTGCCAGCAGCTTAGGTGCTAGCGGGAACTACGAGCAGTACTTC,CASSLGASGNYEQYF
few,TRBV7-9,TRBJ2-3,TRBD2,TGTGCCAGCAGCCCTCCTCGGCTAGCGGGAAACACAGATACGCAGTATTTT,CASSPPRLAGNTDTQYF
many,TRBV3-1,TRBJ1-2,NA,TGTGCCAGCAGCCAAGCTTGGCCCATCGGCTACACCTTC,CASSQAWPIGYTF
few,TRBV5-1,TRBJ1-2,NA,TGCGCCAGCAGCTTCCGGGACATTTCCGGCTATGGCTACACCTTC,CASSFRDISGYGYTF
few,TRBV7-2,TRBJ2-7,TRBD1,TGTGCCAGCAGTCGGACAGGGGGCAACTACGAGCAGTACTTC,CASSRTGGNYEQYF
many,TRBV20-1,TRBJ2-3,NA,TGCAGTGCTAGAGCGCCCGTTATGGCAGATACGCAGTATTTT,CSARAPVMADTQYF
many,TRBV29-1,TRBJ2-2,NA,TGCAGCGTTGTAGCGGAGAACACCGGGGAGCTGTTTTTT,CSVVAENTGELFF
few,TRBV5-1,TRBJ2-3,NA,TGCGCCAGCAGCTTTAAATGGGAGGCAGATACGCAGTATTTT,CASSFKWEADTQYF
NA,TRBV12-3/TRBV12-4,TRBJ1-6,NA,TGTGCCAGCAGTTTTCTGGACAATCATTCACCCCTCCACTTT,CASSFLDNHSPLHF
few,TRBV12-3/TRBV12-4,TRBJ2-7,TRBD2,TGTGCCAGCAGTTTAGCCGCCGGGACTAGCGGGAGCCCCTACGAGCAGTACTTC,CASSLAAGTSGSPYEQYF
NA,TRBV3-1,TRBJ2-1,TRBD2,TGTGCCAGCAGCCAAGACCTAGCGGGATCCAATGAGCAGTTCTTC,CASSQDLAGSNEQFF
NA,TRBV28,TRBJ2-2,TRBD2,TGTGCCAGCAGTTGGCTAGCGGGTACTGGTGGGGAGCTGTTTTTT,CASSWLAGTGGELFF
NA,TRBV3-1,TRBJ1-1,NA,TGTGCCAGCAGCCAGGGCGTGGCAGGGCCGAACACTGAAGCTTTCTTT,CASSQGVAGPNTEAFF
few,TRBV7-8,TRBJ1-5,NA,TGTGCCAGCAGCTTGCTGGACAGCAGCAATCAGCCCCAGCATTTT,CASSLLDSSNQPQHF
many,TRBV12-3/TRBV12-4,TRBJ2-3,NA,TGTGCCAGCAGTTTACCTAGCAGAGATACGCAGTATTTT,CASSLPSRDTQYF
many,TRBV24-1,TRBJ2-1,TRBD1,TGTGCCACCACATACAGGGGGCGGAATGAGCAGTTCTTC,CATTYRGRNEQFF
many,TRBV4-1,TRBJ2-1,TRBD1,TGCGCCAGCAGGACAGGGGTGGGGGTCTCCTACAATGAGCAGTTCTTC,CASRTGVGVSYNEQFF